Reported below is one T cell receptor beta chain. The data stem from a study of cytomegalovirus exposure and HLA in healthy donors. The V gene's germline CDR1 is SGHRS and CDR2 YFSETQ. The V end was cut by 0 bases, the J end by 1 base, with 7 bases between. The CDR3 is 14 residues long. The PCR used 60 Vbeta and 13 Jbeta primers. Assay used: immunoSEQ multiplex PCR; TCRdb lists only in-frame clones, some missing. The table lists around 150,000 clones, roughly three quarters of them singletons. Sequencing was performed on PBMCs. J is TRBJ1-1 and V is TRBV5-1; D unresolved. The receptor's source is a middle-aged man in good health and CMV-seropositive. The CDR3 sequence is CASSLAGGNTEAFF. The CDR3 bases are TGCGCCAGCAGCTTGGCAGGAGGGAACACTGAAGCTTTCTTT.